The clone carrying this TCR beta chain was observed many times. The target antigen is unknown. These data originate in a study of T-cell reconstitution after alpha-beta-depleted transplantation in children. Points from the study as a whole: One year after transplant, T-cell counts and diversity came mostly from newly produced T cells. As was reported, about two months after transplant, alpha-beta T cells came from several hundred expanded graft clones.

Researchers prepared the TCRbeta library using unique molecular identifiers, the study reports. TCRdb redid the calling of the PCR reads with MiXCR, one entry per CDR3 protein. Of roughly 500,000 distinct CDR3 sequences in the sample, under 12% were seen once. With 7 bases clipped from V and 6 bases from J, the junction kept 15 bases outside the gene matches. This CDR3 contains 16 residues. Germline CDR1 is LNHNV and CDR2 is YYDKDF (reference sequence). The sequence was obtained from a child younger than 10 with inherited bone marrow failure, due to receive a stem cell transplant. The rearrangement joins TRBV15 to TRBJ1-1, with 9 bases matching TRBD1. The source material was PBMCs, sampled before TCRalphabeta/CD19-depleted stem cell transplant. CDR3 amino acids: CATTLLPTGGMAEAFF. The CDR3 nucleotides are TGTGCCACCACCCTGCTTCCGACAGGGGGAATGGCTGAAGCTTTCTTT.